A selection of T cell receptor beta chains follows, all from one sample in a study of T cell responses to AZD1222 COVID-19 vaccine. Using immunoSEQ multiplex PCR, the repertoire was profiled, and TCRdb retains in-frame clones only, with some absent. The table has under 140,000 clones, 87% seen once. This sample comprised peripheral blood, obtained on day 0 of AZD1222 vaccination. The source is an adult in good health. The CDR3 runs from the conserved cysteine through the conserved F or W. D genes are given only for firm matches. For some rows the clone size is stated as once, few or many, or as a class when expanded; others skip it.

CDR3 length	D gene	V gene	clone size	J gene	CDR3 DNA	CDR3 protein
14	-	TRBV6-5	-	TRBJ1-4	TGTGCCAGCGCCTGGGAGGGGGGAAATGAAAAACTGTTTTTT	CASAWEGGNEKLFF
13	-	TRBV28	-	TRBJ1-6	TGTGCCAGCAGTACCCGGCACAATTCACCCCTCCACTTT	CASSTRHNSPLHF
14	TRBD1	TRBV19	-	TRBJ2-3	TGTGCCACTACGGACAGGGCTTCCACAGATACGCAGTATTTT	CATTDRASTDTQYF
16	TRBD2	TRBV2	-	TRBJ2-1	TGTGCCAGCAGTCGGGAGGGGGGATTATCCTACAATGAGCAGTTCTTC	CASSREGGLSYNEQFF
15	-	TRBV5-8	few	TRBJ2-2	TGTGCCAGCAGCTTGGGGCAGGGCTTCACCGGGGAGCTGTTTTTT	CASSLGQGFTGELFF
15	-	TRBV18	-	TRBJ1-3	TGTGCCAGCTCGGAGTCAGGGAGCTCTGGAAACACCATATATTTT	CASSESGSSGNTIYF
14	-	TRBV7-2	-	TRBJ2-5	TGTGCCAGCAGCTTACAGGAGAGACTGGAGACCCAGTACTTC	CASSLQERLETQYF
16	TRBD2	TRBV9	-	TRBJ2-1	TGTGCCAGCAGCGCAGGGAGCGGGAACCCCCGGGTGCGGCAGTTCTTC	CASSAGSGNPRVRQFF
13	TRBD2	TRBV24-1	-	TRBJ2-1	TGTGCCACCAAGGGCACGGCGGGAGGGGAGCAGTTCTTC	CATKGTAGGEQFF
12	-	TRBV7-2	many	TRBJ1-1	TGTGCCAGCAGCTGGGGGAGGGCTGAAGCTTTCTTT	CASSWGRAEAFF
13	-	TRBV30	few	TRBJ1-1	TGTGCCTGGAGTCCCGGCCGGGGGCTTGAAGCTTTCTTT	CAWSPGRGLEAFF
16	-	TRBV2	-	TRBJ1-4	TGTGCCAGCAGTGGCACATGGGGATTAGGTCGGGAAAAACTGTTTTTT	CASSGTWGLGREKLFF
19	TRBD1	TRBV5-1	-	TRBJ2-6	TGCGCCAGCAGCTTGGCCGTGGGACAGGGCGTCTCTGGGGCCAACGTCCTGACTTTC	CASSLAVGQGVSGANVLTF
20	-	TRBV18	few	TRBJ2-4	TGTGCCAGCTCACCCTCCCTCGGCACATCAACTCCCCTAGCCAAAAACATTCAGTACTTC	CASSPSLGTSTPLAKNIQYF
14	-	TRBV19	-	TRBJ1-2	TGTGCCAGTAGTATAGGTCCCGTGGGCCATGGCTACACCTTC	CASSIGPVGHGYTF
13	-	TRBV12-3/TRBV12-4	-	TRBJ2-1	TGTGCCAGCAGTTTCAGCCAGGGGTTTGAGCAGTTCTTC	CASSFSQGFEQFF